This T cell receptor beta chain came from a study of Tregs in tolerant kidney transplant recipients. Measured with immunoSEQ multiplex PCR; TCRdb has only the in-frame clones, and not every one. Here the sample spans about 44,000 clones, around 95% being singletons. Germline loops: CDR1 MNHNY, CDR2 SVGAGI (reference sequence). The CDR3 loop spans 14 amino acids. V gave up 4 bases and J gave up 2 bases, with 10 bases separating them. A remark on this clone: Its target is unknown.

Study observations and caveats: Biological reproducibility was not directly addressed, but technical replication error appeared minimal. Tregs expanded with activated donor B cells seemed most donor-specific.

What was sequenced was Tregs from blood cultured with allogeneic cells. The receptor's source is a human donor in good health. The genes are TRBV6-6 and TRBJ2-3; D is unresolved. The CDR3 nucleotides are TGTGCCAGCAGTTCTCGGGCCCACACAGATACGCAGTATTTT. It encodes CASSSRAHTDTQYF.